The rows below give T cell receptor beta chains drawn from one sample of a study of PD-1 blockade in classical Hodgkin lymphoma. Assay: immunoSEQ multiplex PCR; the TCRdb copy retains only in-frame clones and omits some. This table holds around 70,000 clones, 71% found once. The sample in question was peripheral blood mononuclear cells (PBMCs), obtained before the second cycle of nivolumab. Receptors originate from a human donor with classical Hodgkin lymphoma. Both conserved end residues are part of each CDR3. The D gene is left open where the match is weak. A clone size is listed for some rows: how often the clone was seen (once, few, many), or a class if it is expanded.

size	V	J	D	DNA	CDR3
-	TRBV4-1	TRBJ2-1	-	TGCGCCAGCAGCCAAGATTCCTGGGTAACGGGAAGTGAGCAGTTCTTC	CASSQDSWVTGSEQFF
-	TRBV19	TRBJ2-1	TRBD1	TGTGCCAGTAGGATGGGACAGGGTGCTGAGCAGTTCTTC	CASRMGQGAEQFF
-	TRBV5-1	TRBJ2-1	-	TGCGCCAGCAGCTTCTCCCGGGCCCCGAGCTCCTACAATGAGCAGTTCTTC	CASSFSRAPSSYNEQFF
-	TRBV5-1	TRBJ1-5	-	TGCGCCAGCAGCTCCCCTCGAGGGGGCAATCAGCCCCAGCATTTT	CASSSPRGGNQPQHF
many	TRBV19	TRBJ1-2	-	TGTGCCAGTACTCCTTTCGCAGGGGCCTATGGCTACACCTTC	CASTPFAGAYGYTF
-	TRBV7-3	TRBJ2-7	-	TGTGCCAGCAGCTTCGCAGGAGGGGGTGAGCAGTACTTC	CASSFAGGGEQYF
few	TRBV2	TRBJ1-1	TRBD1	TGTGCCAGCTATACCGACAGGGGTGGAACTGAAGCTTTCTTT	CASYTDRGGTEAFF
-	TRBV7-9	TRBJ1-1	-	TGTGCCAGCAGCTTAGCAAAGGGGGGGGCTTTCTTT	CASSLAKGGAFF
-	TRBV5-5	TRBJ1-1	-	TGTGCCAGCAGCTTAACCCCGAACACTGAAGCTTTCTTT	CASSLTPNTEAFF
-	TRBV5-4	TRBJ1-1	-	TGTGCCAGCAGCTTGTCAAGGTGGGACACTGAAGCTTTCTTT	CASSLSRWDTEAFF
-	TRBV19	TRBJ1-5	-	TGTGCCAGTACCTCTCCGAACCCAGGGGTCCTACGGCCCCAGCATTTT	CASTSPNPGVLRPQHF
few	TRBV28	TRBJ1-4	TRBD1	TGTGCCAGCAGTCCGCCGGGGACAGGGCGTGAAAAACTGTTTTTT	CASSPPGTGREKLFF
-	TRBV12-5	TRBJ1-5	-	TGTGCTAGTGGTTTGTTGGGCAGCAATCAGCCCCAGCATTTT	CASGLLGSNQPQHF
-	TRBV25-1	TRBJ1-3	-	TGTGCCAGCAGTTCATCGGAGCCTCCTGGAAACACCATATATTTT	CASSSSEPPGNTIYF
-	TRBV27	TRBJ1-2	-	TGTGCCAGCAGTCTAACCCCTGACCCCATCCCAGCCGGCTACACCTTC	CASSLTPDPIPAGYTF
-	TRBV10-3	TRBJ1-1	TRBD1	TGTGCCATCAGTGAGCCTGACAGGGGTGGGGAAGCTTTCTTT	CAISEPDRGGEAFF
-	TRBV7-8	TRBJ1-6	-	TGTGCCAGCAGCTTTGGGGAAGGGTTTCGTTCACCCCTCCACTTT	CASSFGEGFRSPLHF
-	TRBV27	TRBJ2-1	TRBD1	TGTGCCAGCACCTCGACAGGGGGCGCACGAAACTACTACAATGAGCAGTTCTTC	CASTSTGGARNYYNEQFF
once	TRBV4-1	TRBJ2-1	TRBD2	TGCGCCAGCAGCCAAGGCCCGGGGGGGGCGCCCGGGGGTGGGCAGTTCTTC	CASSQGPGGAPGGGQFF
-	TRBV27	TRBJ2-7	TRBD1	TGTGCCAGCAGTTCAATCAGTCCGGGACAGACCTACGAGCAGTACTTC	CASSSISPGQTYEQYF
-	TRBV6-5	TRBJ1-1	TRBD1	TGTGCCAGCAGCCGTCCCGGGACAGGGGACGAAGCTTTCTTT	CASSRPGTGDEAFF
-	TRBV9	TRBJ2-7	-	TGTGCCAGCAGCGTAGAACTTCTTGGCGAGCAGTACTTC	CASSVELLGEQYF
-	TRBV5-1	TRBJ1-1	TRBD1	TGCGCCAGCGGCGGAGATGGGACAGGGTCGACTGAAGCTTTCTTT	CASGGDGTGSTEAFF
-	TRBV5-4	TRBJ2-7	-	TGTGCCAGCAGCTGGTCTGGTGGAGACCCTGAGCAGTACTTC	CASSWSGGDPEQYF
-	TRBV4-1	TRBJ2-7	TRBD2	TGCGCCAGCAGCCAAGTGGAAGGGACTAGCGGCTACGAGCAGTACTTC	CASSQVEGTSGYEQYF
-	TRBV19	TRBJ2-2	-	TGTGCCAGTAGTGCCCTTACAAAGGCCGGGGAGCTGTTTTTT	CASSALTKAGELFF
few	TRBV6-5	TRBJ1-2	-	TGTGCCAGCAGTGAACCGGGTCGGGACTATGGCTACACCTTC	CASSEPGRDYGYTF
-	TRBV5-4	TRBJ1-5	-	TGTGCCAGCAGCTGGCAGGCTGGGGGCAATCAGCCCCAGCATTTT	CASSWQAGGNQPQHF
-	TRBV15	TRBJ2-5	TRBD2	TGTGCCACCAGCGGGGCGCTGGGGGGGATCTCGACCCAGTACTTC	CATSGALGGISTQYF
medium-sized	TRBV30	TRBJ1-1	-	TGTGCCTGGAGCCCCATGAGGGGGGGGACTGAAGCTTTCTTT	CAWSPMRGGTEAFF
-	TRBV5-8	TRBJ2-2	-	TGTGCCAGCAGCTTGGCAGGGACGAACACCGGGGAGCTGTTTTTT	CASSLAGTNTGELFF
-	TRBV14	TRBJ1-4	-	TGTGCCAGCAGCCAAGGCGGGTACGGGAAACTGTTTTTT	CASSQGGYGKLFF
-	TRBV5-1	TRBJ2-7	-	TGCGCCAGCAGCTTGGTCTCAGGGGTTGGGGACGAGCAGTACTTC	CASSLVSGVGDEQYF
-	TRBV18	TRBJ2-5	-	TGTGCCAGCTCAAGTAAGGCGAGGGGAACCCAGTACTTC	CASSSKARGTQYF
-	TRBV28	TRBJ1-4	-	TGTGCCAGCAGATCTCCCCCCGAAAAACTGTTTTTT	CASRSPPEKLFF
-	TRBV2	TRBJ2-1	-	TGTGCCAGCAGTGAAGAGGGGAGCTCCTACAATGAGCAGTTCTTC	CASSEEGSSYNEQFF
few	TRBV7-2	TRBJ2-5	TRBD2	TGTGCCAGCAGCTTAGTGGGCGGGAGGGCCGGTGAGACCCAGTACTTC	CASSLVGGRAGETQYF
few	TRBV5-1	TRBJ1-2	TRBD1	TGCGCCAGCAGTTCAGGGGGCATTACGGATGGCTACACCTTC	CASSSGGITDGYTF
-	TRBV28	TRBJ1-1	-	TGTGCCAGCAGTTTCGTATACAGCATGAACACTGAAGCTTTCTTT	CASSFVYSMNTEAFF
-	TRBV25-1	TRBJ1-4	-	TGTGCCAGCAGTTCGGACGGAGCAACTAATGAAAAACTGTTTTTT	CASSSDGATNEKLFF
-	TRBV2	TRBJ2-3	-	TGTGCCAGCAGTCGGGGCTTCTCCCCCGTTACGCAGTATTTT	CASSRGFSPVTQYF
-	TRBV11-2	TRBJ2-3	-	TGTGCCAGCAGCTTAGGAGGGGGAACAGATACGCAGTATTTT	CASSLGGGTDTQYF
few	TRBV2	TRBJ1-1	-	TGTGCCAGCAGTGTTGAGAACACTGAAGCTTTCTTT	CASSVENTEAFF
-	TRBV6-1	TRBJ2-7	-	TGTGCCAGCAGTGTAAGGAGCCCCCTCTACGAGCAGTACTTC	CASSVRSPLYEQYF
-	TRBV9	TRBJ2-3	TRBD2	TGTGCCAGCAGCGTAGGGGCGGGAGTTAGCACAGATACGCAGTATTTT	CASSVGAGVSTDTQYF
many	TRBV7-9	TRBJ1-1	-	TGTGCCAGCAGCCCAGGTGAGAGTAACACTGAAGCTTTCTTT	CASSPGESNTEAFF
-	TRBV6-1	TRBJ1-2	-	TGTGCCAGCATGCGCGATAACTATGGCTACACCTTC	CASMRDNYGYTF
-	TRBV18	TRBJ1-2	-	TGTGCCAGCTCACCTGGGACATATGGCTACACCTTC	CASSPGTYGYTF
-	TRBV6-5	TRBJ1-1	TRBD1	TGTGCCAGCAGTTACGGACAGGTGAACACTGAAGCTTTCTTT	CASSYGQVNTEAFF